This is a list of T cell receptor beta chains from one sample in a study of CD8+ T cells in alopecia areata. Data came from immunoSEQ multiplex PCR; TCRdb stores just in-frame clones and leaves some out. This table has under 150,000 clones, 53% appearing once. The specimen comprised CD4+ T cells sorted from blood, sampled at week 4, from a patient treated with tofacitinib. The origin of the receptors is a human donor with alopecia areata. CDR3s include the opening cysteine and the closing phenylalanine or tryptophan. The D gene is left open where the match is weak. Clone size is given for some rows only: seen once, a few or many times, or a class if the clone is expanded.

J gene,clone size,V gene,D gene,CDR3 protein
TRBJ1-4,few,TRBV5-6,-,CASSVRSEKLFF
TRBJ2-5,-,TRBV4-1,-,CASSQSYQETQYF
TRBJ2-7,-,TRBV6-6,-,CASSSPVGYEQYF
TRBJ2-2,-,TRBV29-1,TRBD1,CSVRTGSFTGELFF
TRBJ2-1,once,TRBV11-3,TRBD1,CASSPPDRAPGEQFF
TRBJ2-5,-,TRBV6-5,-,CASSLTSRVSATQYF
TRBJ2-2,few,TRBV30,-,CAWSWEQGMSGELFF
TRBJ2-3,few,TRBV29-1,TRBD2,CSATRTSGSTDTQYF
TRBJ1-2,-,TRBV7-9,-,CASSLERIGYTF
TRBJ2-6,-,TRBV29-1,-,CSVEYGSLLTF
TRBJ2-2,-,TRBV29-1,-,CSATTRNTGELFF
TRBJ2-3,-,TRBV2,-,CASSTLDISNTDTQYF
TRBJ1-2,few,TRBV9,-,CASSPRTFAGEGYTF
TRBJ1-4,few,TRBV29-1,TRBD1,CSVGGQLNEKLFF
TRBJ1-2,-,TRBV14,-,CASSQVRGFYGYTF
TRBJ2-1,-,TRBV7-2,-,CASSLIWGNEQFF
TRBJ2-1,-,TRBV9,TRBD2,CASSLAGGRGNEQFF
TRBJ1-2,once,TRBV15,TRBD1,CATSRGGRDRVGDGYTF
TRBJ2-7,few,TRBV7-2,-,CASSYVSYEQYF
TRBJ2-1,few,TRBV6-4,-,CARKNPDYNEQFF
TRBJ2-7,-,TRBV9,-,CASSSPRLPYEQYF
TRBJ1-5,-,TRBV9,TRBD1,CASSVSPGGGQPQHF
TRBJ2-7,once,TRBV7-3,TRBD1,CASSSRQGDEQYF
TRBJ1-6,-,TRBV7-3,TRBD1,CASSRQGADNSPLHF
TRBJ2-7,-,TRBV2,TRBD1,CASSQQGATSYEQYF
TRBJ1-1,-,TRBV29-1,-,CSLTFRGNTEAFF
TRBJ2-6,-,TRBV29-1,-,CSVERGGLSGANVLTF
TRBJ1-1,-,TRBV29-1,-,CSVGIGGTWDTEAFF
TRBJ2-5,-,TRBV5-6,-,CASSLSDWNLLAQYF
TRBJ2-2,few,TRBV29-1,-,CSVFRVGELFF
TRBJ1-2,-,TRBV30,-,CAWSVGPGNYGYTF
TRBJ1-5,-,TRBV30,-,CAWSGQTNSNQPQHF
TRBJ1-1,-,TRBV30,-,CAWSTLNTEAFF
TRBJ1-5,-,TRBV15,-,CATSRDGRGTQHF
TRBJ1-4,once,TRBV27,-,CASKSGSTNEKLFF
TRBJ1-2,-,TRBV6-5,TRBD1,CASNDRGRGYTF
TRBJ2-7,few,TRBV18,-,CASSPIDNSYEQYF
TRBJ2-2,-,TRBV11-2,-,CASSQSVRTVNTGELFF
TRBJ2-3,-,TRBV9,-,CASSVTPTDTQYF
TRBJ1-6,-,TRBV19,-,CASSIGGWRVHF
TRBJ1-6,-,TRBV5-1,-,CASSQGTLNSPLHF
TRBJ2-7,-,TRBV14,-,CASSQARQGMYEQYF
TRBJ2-2,-,TRBV5-1,TRBD1,CASNALGTAHTGELFF
TRBJ2-3,-,TRBV15,TRBD2,CATSRDMYGRAPDTQYF
TRBJ1-5,-,TRBV5-1,-,CASSIQGNQPQHF
TRBJ2-7,-,TRBV30,-,CAWSGSLSSYEQYF
TRBJ1-2,few,TRBV5-6,-,CASREEGTGNYGYTF
TRBJ1-4,-,TRBV6-5,TRBD1,CASSTTGGTEKLFF
TRBJ1-1,-,TRBV29-1,-,CSVVGTEAFF
TRBJ1-2,few,TRBV7-8,-,CASSSQAGRLYGYTF
TRBJ1-6,-,TRBV25-1,-,CASSVGVQWGLHF
TRBJ1-1,-,TRBV6-4,-,CASSPGRRGATEAFF
TRBJ1-2,once,TRBV30,-,CAWSPGRVYGYTF
TRBJ2-1,few,TRBV6-6,-,CASTSLEYNEQFF
TRBJ1-1,-,TRBV7-9,-,CASSPWGGNTEAFF